This T cell receptor beta chain was sequenced in a study of T-cell reconstitution after alpha-beta-depleted transplantation in children. Findings and caveats of the study: One year after transplant, T-cell counts and diversity came mostly from newly produced T cells. Reportedly, alpha-beta T cells present about two months post-transplant originated from several hundred expanded clones of graft origin. Certain patients had high TCRbeta diversity at day 60, and it came from recipient T cells and thymic progenitors that survived.

This CDR3 spans 17 amino acids. The germline CDR1 and CDR2 sequences are SGHDT and YYEEEE. Using unique molecular identifiers, the investigators prepared the TCRbeta library. TCRdb re-analysed the PCR reads in MiXCR, keeping a single row per CDR3 protein. The profile shows around 8,800 distinct CDR3 sequences, 15% to 20% of them singletons. Concerning this clonotype itself: What it recognizes is unknown. Germline and junction disagree at one end, which may indicate a read error.

The receptor was isolated from a girl less than two years old who had a stem cell transplant for combined immunodeficiency, so the T cells may come from the graft donor. This rearrangement joins TRBV5-6 to TRBJ1-2; D is perhaps TRBD1 (5 bases). The sequencing used PBMCs, mostly from graft donor cells, collected 60 days after TCRalphabeta/CD19-depleted stem cell transplant. In DNA form, the CDR3 reads TGTGCCAGCGGCTTGCGTGTCGGGGCCTGGGGAAACTATGGCTACACCTTC. It translates to CASGLRVGAWGNYGYTF. Complete variable domain (other parts from reference TRBV5-6 and TRBJ1-2): DAGVTQSPTHLIKTRGQQVTLRCSPKSGHDTVSWYQQALGQGPQFIFQYYEEEERQRGNFPDRFSGHQFPNYSSELNVNALLLGDSALYLCASGLRVGAWGNYGYTFGSGTRLTVV.